This T cell receptor beta chain was recorded in a study of blood T cells in healthy people across ages. The V gene's germline CDR1 is MGHRA and CDR2 YSYEKL. Losses at the gene ends were 5 bases for V and 10 bases for J; bases not matched to a gene: 9. This CDR3 is built from 15 residues. Only a few counts were recorded for this clonotype. Antigen specificity is unknown. Primed by a sample-barcoded 5' primer and a J-beta primer mix, a second PCR proceeded for 7 to 11 cycles. Carrying 12 random nucleotides, a template-switch adaptor labeled each individual cDNA molecule. TCRdb processed the 5' RACE reads anew with MiXCR; each CDR3 protein has one entry. The sample shows some 930,000 distinct CDR3 sequences, roughly 29% of them seen only once. Study-level points and caveats: As age increased, TCR beta diversity per million T cells fell in a roughly linear fashion.

These sequences were also reported in another study, on T cells of mothers and their children. That source reports: In this cohort, donors were three healthy Caucasian mothers plus their six children. At around 1.4 ug per 15 ul, all of the extracted RNA went into cDNA synthesis.

The chain joins TRBV4-1 to TRBJ1-6; TRBD1 agrees at 9 bases. The clonotype originates from a woman between 35 and 50 years old in good health. The sequencing sample was made of blood. CDR3 sequence: CASSTTGGGRSPLHF. The CDR3 DNA reads TGCGCCAGCAGCACGACAGGGGGGGGGCGCTCACCCCTCCACTTT.